This T cell receptor (beta chain) was identified during a study of shared clonotypes between healthy human individuals. Study-wide background: Contributing individuals were a couple of females and a few males aged 18 to 49.

General study points: Non-shared clonotypes showed lower generation probabilities than clonotypes common to all four donors. Rarefaction showed sorted-subset sequencing was incomplete despite large depth.

In the naive CD8 group, cells lacked CD45RO and were positively selected for CCR7, so terminally differentiated effector memory CD45RA+ cells were left out. Recent vaccinations or acute infections were absent in the healthy HIV-negative adult donors. V trimming: 2 bases; J trimming: 2 bases; junction bases outside the gene matches: 5. The CDR3 has 16 residues. In germline, CDR1 is ENHRY, CDR2 SYGVKD. TCRdb's copy holds only in-frame clones and misses some; the assay was immunoSEQ multiplex PCR. Of about 1,900,000 clones in the sample, about 95% were seen once. As to this clone: What it recognizes is unknown.

This chain connects TRBV10-3 to TRBJ2-5, with 10 bases lining up with TRBD2. This clonotype originated in a man aged 18-30 years in good health. Sequencing input: naive CD8+ T cells sorted from blood. CDR3 nucleotide sequence: TGTGCCATCAGTGAGCCTAGCGGGGGTCATCAAGAGACCCAGTACTTC. Translation gives CAISEPSGGHQETQYF.